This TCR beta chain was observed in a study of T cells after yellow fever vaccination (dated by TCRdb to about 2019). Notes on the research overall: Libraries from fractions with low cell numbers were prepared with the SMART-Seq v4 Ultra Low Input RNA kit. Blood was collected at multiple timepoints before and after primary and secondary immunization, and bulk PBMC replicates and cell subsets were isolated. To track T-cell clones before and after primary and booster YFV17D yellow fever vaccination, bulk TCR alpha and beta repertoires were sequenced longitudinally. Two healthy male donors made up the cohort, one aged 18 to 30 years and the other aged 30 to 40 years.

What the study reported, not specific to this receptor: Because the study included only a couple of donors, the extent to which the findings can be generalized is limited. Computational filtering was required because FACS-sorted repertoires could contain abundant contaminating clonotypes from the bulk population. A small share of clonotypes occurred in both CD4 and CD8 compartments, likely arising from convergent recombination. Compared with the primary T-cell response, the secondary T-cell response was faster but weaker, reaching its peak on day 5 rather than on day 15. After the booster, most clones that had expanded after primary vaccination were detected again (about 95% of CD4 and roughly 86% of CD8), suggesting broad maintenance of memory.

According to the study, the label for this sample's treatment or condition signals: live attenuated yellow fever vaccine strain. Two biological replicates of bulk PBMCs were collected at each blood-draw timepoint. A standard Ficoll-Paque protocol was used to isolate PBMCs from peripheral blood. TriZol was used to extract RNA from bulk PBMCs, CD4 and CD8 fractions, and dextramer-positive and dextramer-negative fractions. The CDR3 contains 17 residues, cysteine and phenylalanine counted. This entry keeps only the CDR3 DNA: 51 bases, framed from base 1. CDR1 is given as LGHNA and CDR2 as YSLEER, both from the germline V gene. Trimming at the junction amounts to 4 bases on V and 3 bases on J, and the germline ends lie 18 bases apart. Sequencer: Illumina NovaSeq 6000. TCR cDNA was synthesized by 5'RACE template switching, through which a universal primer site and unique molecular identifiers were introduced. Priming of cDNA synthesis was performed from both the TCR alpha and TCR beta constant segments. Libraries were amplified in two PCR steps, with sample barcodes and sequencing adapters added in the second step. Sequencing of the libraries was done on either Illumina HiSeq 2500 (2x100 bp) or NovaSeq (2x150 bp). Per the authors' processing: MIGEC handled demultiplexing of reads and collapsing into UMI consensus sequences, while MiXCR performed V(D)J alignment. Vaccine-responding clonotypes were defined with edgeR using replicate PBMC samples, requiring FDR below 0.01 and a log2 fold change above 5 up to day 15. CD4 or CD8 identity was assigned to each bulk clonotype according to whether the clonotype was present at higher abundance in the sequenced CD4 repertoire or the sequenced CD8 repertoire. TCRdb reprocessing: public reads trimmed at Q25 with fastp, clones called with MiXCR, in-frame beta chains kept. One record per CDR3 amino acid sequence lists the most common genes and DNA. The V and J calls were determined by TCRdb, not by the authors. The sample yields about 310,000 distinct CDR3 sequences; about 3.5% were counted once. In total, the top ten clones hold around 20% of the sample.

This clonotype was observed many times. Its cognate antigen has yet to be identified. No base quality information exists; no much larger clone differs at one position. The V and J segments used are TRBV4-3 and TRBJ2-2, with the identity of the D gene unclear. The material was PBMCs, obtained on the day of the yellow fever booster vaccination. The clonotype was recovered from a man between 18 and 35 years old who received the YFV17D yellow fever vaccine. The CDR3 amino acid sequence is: CASSRGGPMIDTGELFF. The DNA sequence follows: TGCGCCAGCAGCCGTGGCGGCCCGATGATAGACACCGGGGAGCTGTTTTTT.